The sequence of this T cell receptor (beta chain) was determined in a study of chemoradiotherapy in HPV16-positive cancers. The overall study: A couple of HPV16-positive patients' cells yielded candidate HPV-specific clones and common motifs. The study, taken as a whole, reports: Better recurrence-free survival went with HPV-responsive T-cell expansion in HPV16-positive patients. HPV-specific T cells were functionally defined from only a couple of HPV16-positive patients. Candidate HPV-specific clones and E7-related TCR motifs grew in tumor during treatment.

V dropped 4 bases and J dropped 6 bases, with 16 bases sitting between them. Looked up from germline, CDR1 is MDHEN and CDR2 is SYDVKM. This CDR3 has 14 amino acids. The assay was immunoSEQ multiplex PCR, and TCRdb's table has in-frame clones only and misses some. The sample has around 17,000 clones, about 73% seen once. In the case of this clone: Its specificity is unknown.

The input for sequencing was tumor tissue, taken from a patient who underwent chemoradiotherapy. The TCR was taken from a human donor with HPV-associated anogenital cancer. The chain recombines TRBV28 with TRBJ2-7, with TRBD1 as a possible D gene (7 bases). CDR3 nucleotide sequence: TGTGCCAGCAGTTCGTCTCAGGGGGACTTCGAGCAGTACTTC. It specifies CASSSSQGDFEQYF. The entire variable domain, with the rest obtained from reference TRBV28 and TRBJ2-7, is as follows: DVKVTQSSRYLVKRTGEKVFLECVQDMDHENMFWYRQDPGLGLRLIYFSYDVKMKEKGDIPEGYSVSREKKERFSLILESASTNQTSMYLCASSSSQGDFEQYFGPGTRLTVT.